These T cell receptor beta chains were read from a single sample in a study of identical twins. TCRdb processed the 5' RACE reads anew with MiXCR; each CDR3 protein has one entry. The repertoire consists of some 710,000 distinct CDR3 sequences, with 6% to 6.5% occurring once and the leading ten covering around 1.7%. Sequenced material: naive T cells sorted from blood. The receptors stem from a man aged 18 to 29 in good health. The CDR3 runs from the conserved cysteine through the conserved F or W. D genes are given only for firm matches. Where a row states a size, it is once, few, many or the class of an expanded clone; other rows omit it.

D,size,J,length,V,CDR3,DNA
.,many,TRBJ1-1,11,TRBV12-3/TRBV12-4,CASSLSTEAFF,TGTGCCAGCAGCTTGAGCACTGAAGCTTTCTTT
.,many,TRBJ2-7,16,TRBV12-3/TRBV12-4,CASKTSTGKSSYEQYF,TGTGCCAGCAAAACCTCCACAGGGAAGAGCTCCTACGAGCAGTACTTC
TRBD2,.,TRBJ2-5,18,TRBV12-3/TRBV12-4,CASSSPIAGGPTWETQYF,TGTGCCAGCAGTTCTCCAATAGCGGGAGGCCCGACGTGGGAGACCCAGTACTTC
.,.,TRBJ2-7,13,TRBV5-1,CASSLELVHEQYF,TGCGCCAGCAGCTTGGAGTTAGTCCACGAGCAGTACTTC
.,.,TRBJ1-4,13,TRBV7-2,CASSLQGVGKLFF,TGTGCCAGCAGTCTTCAGGGAGTGGGAAAACTGTTTTTT
.,few,TRBJ2-1,17,TRBV7-3,CASSLSSAGPVLGEQFF,TGTGCCAGCAGCTTAAGTTCAGCAGGGCCGGTTTTGGGTGAGCAGTTCTTC
TRBD1,many,TRBJ2-4,15,TRBV9,CASSTGTGGTNIQYF,TGTGCCAGCAGCACGGGGACAGGGGGCACAAACATTCAGTACTTC
TRBD2,few,TRBJ2-1,15,TRBV11-3,CASSPGTRGGDEQFF,TGTGCCAGCAGCCCCGGGACTAGGGGGGGGGATGAGCAGTTCTTC
TRBD2,many,TRBJ2-3,17,TRBV5-1,CASTLRTSGTSTDTQYF,TGCGCCAGCACCCTACGGACTAGCGGGACCTCCACAGATACGCAGTATTTT
TRBD2,many,TRBJ2-7,17,TRBV7-9,CASSSTTLLAESYEQYF,TGTGCCAGCAGCTCCACCACCCTACTAGCGGAATCCTACGAGCAGTACTTC
TRBD2,.,TRBJ2-7,14,TRBV5-1,CASRRLAYSYEQYF,TGCGCCAGCAGAAGACTAGCGTACTCCTACGAGCAGTACTTC
TRBD2,many,TRBJ2-7,13,TRBV5-1,CASTSGGSYEQYF,TGCGCCAGCACTTCGGGAGGTTCCTACGAGCAGTACTTC
.,many,TRBJ2-1,12,TRBV10-3,CAISGQPNEQFF,TGTGCCATCAGCGGACAGCCCAATGAGCAGTTCTTC
.,many,TRBJ1-1,12,TRBV20-1,CSASGRQKEAFF,TGCAGTGCTAGCGGAAGACAGAAGGAAGCTTTCTTT
.,many,TRBJ1-1,14,TRBV5-1,CASSFLDTYTEAFF,TGCGCCAGCAGCTTCCTGGACACCTACACTGAAGCTTTCTTT
TRBD1,many,TRBJ2-2,15,TRBV5-1,CASRHDRGPAGELFF,TGCGCCAGCAGACATGACAGGGGGCCGGCCGGGGAGCTGTTTTTT
.,many,TRBJ1-1,15,TRBV6-2/TRBV6-3,CASSYGDNMNTEAFF,TGTGCCAGCAGTTACGGGGACAACATGAACACTGAAGCTTTCTTT
TRBD1,.,TRBJ1-3,17,TRBV2,CASSEAGQGAGGNTIYF,TGTGCCAGCAGTGAAGCCGGACAGGGGGCGGGTGGAAACACCATATATTTT
.,few,TRBJ2-5,15,TRBV5-1,CASSGPQEFQETQYF,TGCGCCAGCAGCGGTCCCCAAGAGTTCCAAGAGACCCAGTACTTC
.,.,TRBJ1-5,15,TRBV27,CASSLGGGWGWPQHF,TGTGCCAGCAGTCTCGGGGGGGGCTGGGGGTGGCCCCAGCATTTT
TRBD2,.,TRBJ2-5,13,TRBV30,CAWGLAGRETQYF,TGTGCCTGGGGACTAGCGGGAAGAGAGACCCAGTACTTC
TRBD1,many,TRBJ1-5,15,TRBV24-1,CATRKDRATNQPQHF,TGTGCCACCCGAAAAGACAGGGCGACTAATCAGCCCCAGCATTTT
.,.,TRBJ1-5,17,TRBV7-8,CASSSRMQGLGNQPQHF,TGTGCCAGCAGCTCCAGGATGCAGGGTTTGGGCAATCAGCCCCAGCATTTT
.,few,TRBJ1-2,13,TRBV5-1,CATRVSSADGYTF,TGCGCCACCCGTGTCTCATCGGCGGATGGCTACACCTTC
.,.,TRBJ1-1,16,TRBV5-6,CASRRTREAKFSEAFF,TGTGCCAGCAGGAGGACAAGGGAGGCAAAATTCTCTGAAGCTTTCTTT
TRBD1,.,TRBJ2-1,16,TRBV28,CASSPQGQGFVNEQFF,TGTGCCAGCAGTCCTCAGGGACAGGGGTTCGTCAATGAGCAGTTCTTC
TRBD2,few,TRBJ2-7,15,TRBV7-2,CASSELAGAPYEQYF,TGTGCCAGCAGCGAACTAGCGGGAGCCCCCTACGAGCAGTACTTC
TRBD2,many,TRBJ2-1,14,TRBV29-1,CSFRRAGDMNEQFF,TGCAGCTTCCGCCGCGCGGGAGACATGAATGAGCAGTTCTTC
.,few,TRBJ1-4,13,TRBV27,CASSRGPSEKLFF,TGTGCCAGCAGCCGGGGCCCCAGTGAAAAACTGTTTTTT
TRBD1,.,TRBJ2-6,17,TRBV28,CASSSGQGAWGANVLTF,TGTGCCAGCAGTTCGGGACAGGGGGCTTGGGGGGCCAACGTCCTGACTTTC
TRBD2,few,TRBJ2-2,16,TRBV20-1,CSARGPGLAGTGELFF,TGCAGTGCTAGGGGTCCGGGACTAGCGGGCACCGGGGAGCTGTTTTTT
TRBD2,many,TRBJ2-3,14,TRBV12-3/TRBV12-4,CASRPSGGTDTQYF,TGTGCCAGCAGGCCTAGCGGGGGCACAGATACGCAGTATTTT